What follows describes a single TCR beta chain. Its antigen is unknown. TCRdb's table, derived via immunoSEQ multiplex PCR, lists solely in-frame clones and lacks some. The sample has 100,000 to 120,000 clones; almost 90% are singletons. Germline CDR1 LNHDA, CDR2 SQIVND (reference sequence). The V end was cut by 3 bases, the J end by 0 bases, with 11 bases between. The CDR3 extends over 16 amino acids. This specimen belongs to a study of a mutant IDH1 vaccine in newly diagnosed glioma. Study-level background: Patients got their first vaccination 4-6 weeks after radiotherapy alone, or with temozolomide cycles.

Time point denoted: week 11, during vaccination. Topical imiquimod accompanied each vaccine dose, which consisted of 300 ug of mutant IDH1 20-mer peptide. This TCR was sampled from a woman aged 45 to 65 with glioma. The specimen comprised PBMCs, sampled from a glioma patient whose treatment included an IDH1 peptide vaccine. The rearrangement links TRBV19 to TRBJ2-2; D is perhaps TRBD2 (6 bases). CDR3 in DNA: TGTGCCAGTAGTATTATTGGAGGGGCGAACACCGGGGAGCTGTTTTTT. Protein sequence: CASSIIGGANTGELFF.